Below, 25 T cell receptor beta chains from the same sample are listed, as sequenced in a study of cytomegalovirus exposure and HLA in healthy donors. PCR involved 60 Vbeta and 13 Jbeta primers. The data were produced by immunoSEQ multiplex PCR, yet TCRdb's version contains in-frame clones alone and is incomplete. The sample yields roughly 140,000 clones, approximately 83% seen once. The sequenced sample was PBMCs. The receptors were sampled from a middle-aged woman in good health and CMV-seronegative.

The chain links TRBV7-8 to TRBJ2-2, with 9 bases that match TRBD1. The V gene's germline CDR1 is SGHVS and CDR2 FQNEAQ. CDR3 length: 18 residues. Losses at the gene ends were 5 bases for V and 6 bases for J; bases not matched to a gene: 16. This CDR3 reads CASSLRARDRVVAGELFF. The CDR3 DNA reads as TGTGCCAGCAGCCTACGTGCCCGGGACAGGGTAGTCGCCGGGGAGCTGTTTTTT.

This chain connects TRBV19 to TRBJ1-2; 7 bases line up with TRBD1. V trimming: 2 bases; J trimming: 3 bases; junction bases outside the gene matches: 9. CDR1 and CDR2 (germline): LNHDA, SQIVND (reference sequence). The CDR3 is 16 amino acids. The CDR3 is CASSITQTGRYYGYTF. CDR3 bases: TGTGCCAGTAGTATAACCCAGACAGGGCGGTACTATGGCTACACCTTC.

The chain recombines TRBV7-9 with TRBJ2-3, with TRBD2 identical over 10 bases. This CDR3 comprises 17 residues. The V segment lost 6 bases and the J segment 2 bases; nucleotides outside the gene matches: 11. Germline V gene data show CDR1 as SEHNR and CDR2 as FQNEAQ (reference sequence). The CDR3 DNA follows: TGTGCCAGCAGTAAATGGGGAAGCGGGAGGGACACAGATACGCAGTATTTT. Protein: CASSKWGSGRDTDTQYF.

The chain joins TRBV10-1 to TRBJ2-3; D perhaps matches TRBD2 (5 bases). Deletions cut 5 bases from V and 1 base from J, with 13 bases between. The CDR3 covers 15 residues. Germline lookup yields CDR1 WNHNN and CDR2 SYGVQD (reference sequence). The CDR3 DNA sequence: TGCGCCAGCAGTAATGGCCCCGGGGGCACAGATACGCAGTATTTT. The encoded protein is CASSNGPGGTDTQYF.

V and J are TRBV29-1 and TRBJ1-1, with D unresolved. The CDR3 loop spans 12 amino acids. In germline, CDR1 is SQVTM, CDR2 ANQGSEA. V was shortened by 6 bases and J by 0 bases, with 8 bases between the two germline ends. The CDR3 bases are TGCAGCGTGAGGAATTTGAACACTGAAGCTTTCTTT. Its translation is CSVRNLNTEAFF.

This rearrangement joins TRBV5-1 to TRBJ2-3; D is undetermined. The V end lost 4 bases, the J end lost 8 bases, and 17 bases lay between the germline ends. Germline values: CDR1 SGHRS, CDR2 YFSETQ. The CDR3 is 14 amino acids. The CDR3 here is CASSLPPPSGTQYF. Here the CDR3 DNA reads TGCGCCAGCAGCCTACCCCCCCCCTCTGGTACGCAGTATTTT.

The chain joins TRBV6-1 to TRBJ1-1, with D possibly being TRBD1 (6 bases). With 6 bases removed from V and 11 bases from J, the gap between germline ends came to 16 bases. From germline, CDR1 is MNHNS and CDR2 SASEGT. CDR3 length equals 12 residues. The CDR3 coding sequence is TGTGCCAGCAGCCCCGAGGGGGAGAGGGCTTTCTTT. As protein: CASSPEGERAFF.

The chain carries TRBV28 and TRBJ1-5; 7 bases map to TRBD1. CDR3 length: 14 residues. Germline V gene data show CDR1 as MDHEN and CDR2 as SYDVKM. J gave up 7 bases and V 6 bases, and 9 bases lay outside the gene matches. The CDR3 region is CASSQGGDGQPQHF. The CDR3 DNA is TGTGCCAGCAGCCAAGGGGGCGACGGGCAGCCCCAGCATTTT.

The rearrangement joins TRBV7-2 to TRBJ2-7; TRBD2 matches at 8 bases. Germline V gene sequence: CDR1 SGHTA, CDR2 FQGNSA. With V trimmed by 3 bases and J by 0 bases, 4 bases remained unmatched. The CDR3 is 15 amino acids. CDR3 nucleotide sequence: TGTGCCAGCAGCTTCGGACTAGCAGTCTCCTACGAGCAGTACTTC. It is translated as CASSFGLAVSYEQYF. The full variable domain, in which reference TRBV7-2 and TRBJ2-7 provide the parts outside the CDR3, is GAGVSQSPSNKVTEKGKDVELRCDPISGHTALYWYRQSLGQGLEFLIYFQGNSAPDKSGLPSDRFSAERTGGSVSTLTIQRTQQEDSAVYLCASSFGLAVSYEQYFGPGTRLTVT.

V and J are TRBV6-5 and TRBJ2-7, with D possibly being TRBD1 (5 bases). Germline assignment: CDR1 MNHEY and CDR2 SVGAGI. Trimming removed 2 bases at V and 12 bases at J, with 17 bases between. This CDR3 has 13 amino acids. CDR3 nucleotide sequence: TGTGCCAGCAGTTACGTTCAGGGCGCTGCGCCGTACTTC. Its translation is CASSYVQGAAPYF.

V is TRBV2 and J is TRBJ2-3; 9 bases map to TRBD1. Per germline, CDR1 SNHLY and CDR2 FYNNEI. With V trimmed by 10 bases and J by 0 bases, 5 bases remained unmatched. The CDR3 runs to 14 residues. The CDR3 sequence is CATAGTGSTDTQYF. CDR3 nucleotide sequence: TGTGCCACCGCCGGGACAGGGAGCACAGATACGCAGTATTTT.

The CDR3 region is CATHRPGQASTDTQYF. The CDR3 bases are TGTGCCACCCATCGGCCGGGACAGGCGAGCACAGATACGCAGTATTTT. This chain uses TRBV19 with TRBJ2-3, with 8 positions matching TRBD1. Unmatched junction bases numbered 12, after V lost 10 bases and J lost 0 bases. Germline values: CDR1 LNHDA, CDR2 SQIVND (reference sequence). The CDR3 totals 16 residues.

The chain is built from TRBV5-1 and TRBJ2-5, with D possibly matching TRBD1 (5 bases). The CDR3 contains 13 residues. Germline assignment: CDR1 SGHRS and CDR2 YFSETQ. V was clipped by 4 bases and J by 5 bases, with 12 bases between them. Written as DNA, the CDR3 is TGCGCCAGCAGCCCCAGCCCAGGGGAGACCCAGTACTTC. It yields the protein CASSPSPGETQYF.

The rearrangement joins TRBV5-6 to TRBJ2-3; 8 bases line up with TRBD1. The germline V gene has CDR1 SGHDT and CDR2 YYEEEE. The CDR3 contains 15 residues. V shed 4 bases, J shed 3 bases, and the junction held 7 bases outside the gene matches. DNA for the CDR3: TGTGCCAGCAGCCCGACAGGGGTTCTTACAGATACGCAGTATTTT. This encodes CASSPTGVLTDTQYF.

V usage is TRBV6-5 and J usage is TRBJ1-5, with TRBD1 matching 9 bases. V gave up 6 bases and J gave up 0 bases; unmatched junction bases: 3. Germline V gives CDR1 MNHEY, CDR2 SVGAGI. This CDR3 has 15 amino acids. CDR3 bases: TGTGCCAGCAGCTGGACAGGGGATAGCAATCAGCCCCAGCATTTT. It yields the protein CASSWTGDSNQPQHF.

This clone was observed a handful of times. V is TRBV11-2 and J is TRBJ2-7, with TRBD1 matching over 9 bases. Germline CDR1 SGHAT, CDR2 FQNNGV. V lost 4 bases to trimming and J lost 0 bases; unmatched junction nucleotides: 7. This CDR3 contains 16 residues. The CDR3 sequence is CASSSAGTGNSYEQYF. CDR3 sequence (DNA): TGTGCCAGCAGCTCAGCCGGGACAGGGAACTCCTACGAGCAGTACTTC.

This clone was seen only a few times. This chain connects TRBV9 to TRBJ1-5, with D unclear. Deletions cut 0 bases from V and 2 bases from J, with 15 bases between. CDR1 is SGDLS and CDR2 is YYNGEE in the germline V gene. The CDR3 consists of 17 residues. The CDR3 sequence is CASSVAVSRIGNQPQHF. The CDR3 DNA follows: TGTGCCAGCAGCGTAGCGGTGAGCAGGATCGGCAATCAGCCCCAGCATTTT.

The CDR3 DNA reads TGTGCCAGCAGCTTCCTACTAGCGGGGGCATACGAGCAGTACTTC. Protein: CASSFLLAGAYEQYF. The rearrangement uses TRBV7-8 and TRBJ2-7; 11 nucleotides line up with TRBD2. This CDR3 comprises 15 residues. The J segment lost 4 bases and the V segment lost 3 bases, leaving 5 bases of the junction unmatched. CDR1 is SGHVS, CDR2 FQNEAQ, per germline.

This chain uses TRBV4-1 with TRBJ2-7, with 10 bases that match TRBD1. Germline V gene sequence: CDR1 MGHRA, CDR2 YSYEKL. V shed 0 bases, J shed 4 bases, and the junction held 3 bases outside the gene matches. The CDR3 consists of 15 residues. CDR3: CASSQDRTGGYEQYF. The DNA of the CDR3 is TGCGCCAGCAGCCAAGATCGGACAGGGGGTTACGAGCAGTACTTC.

CDR3 DNA sequence: TGTGCCAGCAGTAGTTACAGCGGGAGGGTTCACCGCGAGCAGTACTTC. Protein: CASSSYSGRVHREQYF. V and J are TRBV5-4 and TRBJ2-7; 10 bases are a match to TRBD2. The CDR3 totals 16 residues. The germline CDR1 and CDR2 sequences are SGHNT and YYREEE (reference sequence). The V gene end was trimmed by 5 bases and the J gene end by 6 bases; junction bases not matched to a gene: 14.

This clone was seen a single time. The chain is built from TRBV7-9 and TRBJ2-7; D ambiguous. Trimming removed 5 bases at V and 3 bases at J, with 23 bases between. In germline, CDR1 is SEHNR, CDR2 FQNEAQ (reference sequence). The CDR3 has 17 residues. For the CDR3, the DNA is TGTGCCAGCAGCCCGGCCCTCTGGTCTCCGCGGAACTACGAGCAGTACTTC. It translates to CASSPALWSPRNYEQYF.

The genes are TRBV4-1 and TRBJ1-2, with a weak D call TRBD1 (5 bases). Germline V gene lookup returns CDR1 MGHRA and CDR2 YSYEKL. The CDR3 spans 15 residues. V lost 1 base to trimming and J lost 2 bases, with 11 bases between them. CDR3 nucleotide sequence: TGCGCCAGCAGCCAAGGAAGTAGGGGAAACTATGGCTACACCTTC. Translation: CASSQGSRGNYGYTF.

The chain links TRBV6-5 to TRBJ2-7; 13 bases are shared with TRBD2. Germline trimming cut 6 bases from V and 4 bases from J; bases unmatched to any gene: 6. CDR3 length: 15 residues. CDR1 is MNHEY, CDR2 SVGAGI, per germline. The CDR3 region has the DNA TGTGCCAGCAGCTCGGGACTAGCGGGGAGTTACGAGCAGTACTTC. This translates into CASSSGLAGSYEQYF.

The CDR3 sequence: CASRPENYGYTF. The CDR3 nucleotides are TGCGCCAGCAGGCCTGAGAACTATGGCTACACCTTC. The chain combines TRBV5-1 with TRBJ1-2; D is undetermined. The germline V gene encodes CDR1 SGHRS and CDR2 YFSETQ. The CDR3 is made up of 12 amino acids. The V gene lost 5 bases and the J gene lost 2 bases, with 7 bases spanning the gap.

This sequence joins TRBV5-3 and TRBJ2-5; no clear D. TRBV5-3 is identified as an open reading frame with a role that is uncertain. Between the trimmed V and J ends, which lost 3 bases and 0 bases, there was a span of 15 bases. The CDR3 has 16 amino acids. In DNA, the CDR3 is TGTGCCAGAAGCTCATCACTGACTGAGGACCAAGAGACCCAGTACTTC. It translates to CARSSSLTEDQETQYF.